Following are 9 T cell receptor beta chains from one sample sequenced in a study of Ad26.COV2.S vaccination and SARS-CoV-2 variants. This table comes from immunoSEQ multiplex PCR, and its TCRdb copy is limited to in-frame clones, with some not included. The sample yields roughly 500,000 clones, around nine tenths seen once. Treatment described: around 19 received Ad26.COV2.S at low or high dose, single or two shots; 5 received placebo; per-sample allocation not given. Sampling occurred on day 63 after the first vaccine or placebo injection. The material sequenced was peripheral blood, taken in a trial of Ad26.COV2.S vaccine versus placebo. The receptors were sampled from a person between 18 and 65 years old who received the Ad26.COV2.S COVID-19 vaccine or a placebo.

J is TRBJ2-3 and V is TRBV9; maybe TRBD1 (5 bases). Trimming took off 0 bases at V and 5 bases at J, with 10 bases between the two ends. Germline-derived CDR1 and CDR2 are SGDLS and YYNGEE. The CDR3 covers 14 residues. The CDR3 bases are TGTGCCAGCAGCGTAGACTGGGGCGGAGATACGCAGTATTTT. It specifies CASSVDWGGDTQYF.

This sequence joins TRBV5-4 and TRBJ2-1; a weak D match, TRBD1 (5 bases). CDR3 length: 15 amino acids. Deletions cut 1 base from V and 5 bases from J, with 13 bases between. CDR1 is SGHNT, CDR2 YYREEE, per germline (reference sequence). The DNA of the CDR3 is TGTGCCAGCAGCTTGTCAAGGGGCTTCCACAATGAGCAGTTCTTC. Translated: CASSLSRGFHNEQFF.

The chain couples TRBV7-9 to TRBJ2-6; maybe TRBD2 (5 bases). V was trimmed by 0 bases and J by 2 bases, leaving 11 bases between them. Germline V gene lookup returns CDR1 SEHNR and CDR2 FQNEAQ (reference sequence). The CDR3 is 17 residues long. CDR3 DNA: TGTGCCAGCAGCTTAGCAGTCCCGGGGACTGGGGCCAACGTCCTGACTTTC. Translated: CASSLAVPGTGANVLTF.

The V and J genes are TRBV29-1 and TRBJ2-1; D gene ambiguous. CDR1 SQVTM and CDR2 ANQGSEA come from the germline V gene. The ends were cut back, 0 bases at V and 3 bases at J, with 9 bases in the middle. The CDR3 runs 14 residues. The CDR3 DNA reads TGCAGCGTTGAAGATTCCGCCTACTACAATGAGCAGTTCTTC. Its translation: CSVEDSAYYNEQFF.

The rearrangement joins TRBV4-3 to TRBJ2-1; no definite D call. Per the germline V gene, CDR1 is LGHNA and CDR2 is YSLEER. The V gene lost 4 bases and the J gene lost 0 bases, with 7 bases spanning the gap. The CDR3 extends over 14 amino acids. The CDR3 region has the DNA TGCGCCAGCAGCCCTCAAGTCTCCTACAATGAGCAGTTCTTC. Protein product: CASSPQVSYNEQFF.

Of note for this clone: Other DNA sequences of this sample code for an identical CDR3. The genes are TRBV12-3 or TRBV12-4 and TRBJ1-5; D is uncertain. The CDR3 is 12 amino acids. Trimming left V 1 base short and J 7 bases short, with 5 bases between. DNA for the CDR3: TGTGCCAGCAGTTTAGGGAACCAGCCCCAGCATTTT. It encodes CASSLGNQPQHF.

This chain connects TRBV14 to TRBJ2-1; tentatively, D is TRBD2 (6 bases). Trimming removed 2 bases from V and 8 bases from J, with 13 bases in between. The CDR3 runs to 14 residues. CDR1 and CDR2 (germline): SGHDN, FVKESK. The DNA for the CDR3 is TGTGCCAGCAGCCAATATGGGGGGATCGATGAGCAGTTCTTC. This gives the protein CASSQYGGIDEQFF. Using reference TRBV14 and TRBJ2-1 for the parts outside the CDR3, the full variable domain is EAGVTQFPSHSVIEKGQTVTLRCDPISGHDNLYWYRRVMGKEIKFLLHFVKESKQDESGMPNNRFLAERTGGTYSTLKVQPAELEDSGVYFCASSQYGGIDEQFFGPGTRLTVL.

This rearrangement joins TRBV6-5 to TRBJ2-7; D is uncertain. V shed 3 bases and J shed 7 bases, with 13 bases lying between them. The CDR3 is 13 amino acids. CDR1 and CDR2 (germline): MNHEY, SVGAGI. CDR3 nucleotide sequence: TGTGCCAGCAGTTATCAACCGGACCGTGAGCAGTACTTC. Amino acids: CASSYQPDREQYF.

This chain links TRBV5-1 with TRBJ2-7, with D perhaps assigned TRBD1 or TRBD2 (6 bases each). V lost 0 bases, J lost 5 bases, and 12 bases lay in between. Germline V gives CDR1 SGHRS, CDR2 YFSETQ. This CDR3 region has 14 residues. CDR3 protein: CASSLDREVDEQYF. CDR3 DNA: TGCGCCAGCAGCTTGGACAGGGAGGTAGACGAGCAGTACTTC. Supplemented by reference TRBV5-1 and TRBJ2-7, the full variable domain reads KAGVTQTPRYLIKTRGQQVTLSCSPISGHRSVSWYQQTPGQGLQFLFEYFSETQRNKGNFPGRFSGRQFSNSRSEMNVSTLELGDSALYLCASSLDREVDEQYFGPGTRLTVT.